This T cell receptor beta chain is drawn from a study of blood T cell repertoires in COVID-19. This clone is a singleton in its sample. Libraries were prepared by immunoSEQ multiplex PCR; TCRdb keeps only in-frame clonotypes and omits some of them. This table holds fewer than 80,000 clones, 90% found once. V dropped 5 bases and J dropped 2; count of bases not matched to a gene: 19. The CDR3 totals 22 residues. The germline V gene encodes CDR1 KGHDR and CDR2 SFDVKD. The sample was peripheral blood. The chain employs TRBV24-1 and TRBJ2-2; 13 bases are shared with TRBD2. The source of this sequence is a man aged 45-60 years with acute or convalescent COVID-19. The CDR3 DNA sequence: TGTGCCACCAGTGTTGGTCCGGGGTGGACTAGCGGGAGAGGGGGCAACACCGGGGAGCTGTTTTTT. It translates to CATSVGPGWTSGRGGNTGELFF.